One and the same sample provided the 12 T cell receptor beta chains below, sequenced in a study of tumor-infiltrating lymphocytes in primary liver carcinoma. Germline DNA was extracted too, while blood RNA derived from unsorted whole blood. Total RNA amounting to around 540 ng was the source from which TCR beta cDNA was made with a constant-region primer. Construction of TCR beta libraries relied on three successive nested multiplex PCR rounds employing slightly modified ARM-PCR. Each of the first two PCR rounds ran approximately 10 cycles with TRBV1-TRBV30 forward and C-beta reverse primers. Using its own MiXCR run on the multiplex PCR reads, TCRdb lists one record per CDR3 protein. The sample yields 300,000 to 400,000 distinct CDR3 sequences, less than 70% seen once. The sequenced sample was peripheral blood. These receptors all stem from a man in his forties with primary liver carcinoma and hepatitis B virus infection.

A few counts support this clonotype. No conserved phenylalanine or tryptophan is present at the end of the CDR3, so a read error is the likely explanation. CDR3 nucleotide sequence: TGTGCCAGCAGTTTGGGGCATCCCTACGAGCAGTACTTA. Protein product: CASSLGHPYEQYL. The chain links TRBV12-3 or TRBV12-4 to TRBJ2-7, with D possibly being TRBD1 (5 bases). V lost 3 bases, J lost 2 bases, and 8 bases lay in between. This CDR3 contains 13 residues.

As concerns this clonotype: Mismatch with germline at one junction end may stem from a read error. CDR3 sequence: CVSREGNSEAFF. CDR3 sequence (DNA): TGTGTCAGCAGGGAAGGGAACAGTGAAGCTTTCTTT. The rearrangement joins TRBV11-3 to TRBJ1-1, with a weak D call TRBD1 (5 bases). This CDR3 spans 12 amino acids. The V gene's germline CDR1 is SGHNT and CDR2 YENEEA.

This clonotype occurred many times. V usage is TRBV6-5 and J usage is TRBJ1-5; no definite D call. This CDR3 has 16 residues. Per the germline V gene, CDR1 is MNHEY and CDR2 is SVGAGI. V lost 0 bases to trimming and J lost 0 bases, with 9 bases between them. The CDR3 sequence is CASSYSWDNSNQPQHF. The DNA for the CDR3 is TGTGCCAGCAGTTACTCATGGGATAATAGCAATCAGCCCCAGCATTTT.

This clonotype was observed a single time. The V gene is TRBV11-2, the J gene TRBJ2-7, with 11 bases aligning to TRBD1. The CDR3 is 15 amino acids. J lost 5 bases, V lost 7 bases, and 10 bases had no gene match. CDR1 is SGHAT, CDR2 FQNNGV, per germline. CDR3 DNA: TGTGCCAGCACCTCTCCCGGGACAGGGGGGCACGAGCAGTACTTC. This translates into CASTSPGTGGHEQYF.

CDR3 loop: CASGSFNGDRSYEQYF. In DNA form, the CDR3 reads TGCGCCAGCGGCTCTTTCAACGGGGACCGCTCCTACGAGCAGTACTTC. The rearrangement uses TRBV5-1 and TRBJ2-7, with D tentatively TRBD1 or TRBD2 (5 bases each). In germline, CDR1 is SGHRS, CDR2 YFSETQ. CDR3 length equals 16 residues. V was trimmed by 7 bases and J by 0 bases, leaving 20 bases between them.

This clonotype was seen more than once but under ten times. V usage is TRBV12-3 or TRBV12-4 and J usage is TRBJ2-7; D is ambiguous. The V gene lost 4 bases and the J gene lost 4 bases, with 20 bases spanning the gap. This CDR3 has 16 amino acids. CDR3 nucleotide sequence: TGTGCCAGCAGTTCTGGCATGAGTGGCCCTACATACGAGCAGTACTTC. Residues: CASSSGMSGPTYEQYF.

The gene calls are TRBV4-1 and TRBJ2-5; 9 bases are a match to TRBD1. There are 16 residues in the CDR3. CDR1 is MGHRA, CDR2 YSYEKL, per germline. The V segment lost 3 bases and the J segment 9 bases; nucleotides outside the gene matches: 14. As DNA, the CDR3 is TGCGCCAGCAGCCAGTCTCCGGGACAGGGTGGGGAGGCCCAGTACTTC. Amino acid sequence: CASSQSPGQGGEAQYF.

Concerning this clonotype itself: A much larger clone differs by one base, so this may be a read error. V gene TRBV6-2 or TRBV6-3 combines with J gene TRBJ2-1; D is perhaps TRBD2 (6 bases). V shed 4 bases and J shed 4 bases, with 11 bases lying between them. This CDR3 is 14 amino acids long. Germline values: CDR1 MNHEY, CDR2 SVGEGT. CDR3 loop: CASSFDGGYNEQFF. The DNA for the CDR3 is TGTGCCAGCAGTTTCGACGGGGGATACAATGAGCAGTTCTTC.

As to this clonotype: One end of the junction does not line up with germline, which may come from a read error. This sequence joins TRBV11-2 and TRBJ2-2, with D possibly matching TRBD2 (5 bases). Germline CDR1 and CDR2: SGHAT and FQNNGV. This CDR3 comprises 14 residues. The CDR3 nucleotides read TGTGCCGGCAGCCGGCTAAGGAACACCGGGGAGCAGGTTTTT. Protein sequence: CAGSRLRNTGEQVF. Full variable domain (missing parts from reference TRBV11-2 and TRBJ2-2): EAGVAQSPRYKIIEKRQSVAFWCNPISGHATLYWYQQILGQGPKLLIQFQNNGVVDDSQLPKDRFSAERLKGVDSTLKIQPAKLEDSAVYLCAGSRLRNTGEQVFGEGSRLTVL.

Of note for this clonotype: A much larger clone is a single base away; this may be a read error. The genes are TRBV4-2 and TRBJ2-5; 12 bases are shared with TRBD2. Germline values: CDR1 LGHNA, CDR2 YNFKEQ. The CDR3 extends over 19 amino acids. Unmatched junction bases numbered 14, after V lost 1 base and J lost 5 bases. Here the CDR3 DNA reads TGTGCCAGCAGCCAAGTGCGTCTAGCGGGAGGGCCGGGGCATGAGACCCAGTACTTC. As protein: CASSQVRLAGGPGHETQYF.

The genes are TRBV5-4 and TRBJ2-3; TRBD2 matches at 12 bases. The CDR3 runs to 16 residues. With 4 bases clipped from V and 4 bases from J, the junction kept 7 bases outside the gene matches. Germline V gene lookup returns CDR1 SGHNT and CDR2 YYREEE (reference sequence). Here the CDR3 reads CASSALAGGRPDTQYF. The CDR3 DNA is TGTGCCAGCAGCGCTCTAGCGGGAGGGCGCCCAGATACGCAGTATTTT.

Of note for this clonotype: A much bigger clone sits one base away, suggesting this may be a read error. The rearrangement links TRBV6-6 to TRBJ2-3; D may match TRBD1 or TRBD2 (5 bases each). V was trimmed by 10 bases and J by 2 bases, leaving 19 bases between them. The CDR3 is 15 residues long. The V gene's germline CDR1 is MNHNY and CDR2 SVGAGI (reference sequence). The CDR3 is CATTPRGPNTDTQYF. The CDR3, as DNA: TGTGCCACCACCCCCCGGGGCCCTAACACAGATACGCAGTATTTT.